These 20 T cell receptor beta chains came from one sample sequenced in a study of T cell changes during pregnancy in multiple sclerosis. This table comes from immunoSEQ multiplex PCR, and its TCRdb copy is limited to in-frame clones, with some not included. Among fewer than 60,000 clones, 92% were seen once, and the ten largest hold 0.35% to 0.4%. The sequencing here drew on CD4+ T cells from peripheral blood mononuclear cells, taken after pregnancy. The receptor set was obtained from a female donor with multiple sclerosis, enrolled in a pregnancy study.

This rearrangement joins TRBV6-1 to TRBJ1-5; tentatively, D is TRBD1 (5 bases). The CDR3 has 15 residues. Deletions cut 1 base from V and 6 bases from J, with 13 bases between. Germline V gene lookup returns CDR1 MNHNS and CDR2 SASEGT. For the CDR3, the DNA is TGTGCCAGCAGTGAAGAGGGGCTAAGATCTCAGCCCCAGCATTTT. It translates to CASSEEGLRSQPQHF.

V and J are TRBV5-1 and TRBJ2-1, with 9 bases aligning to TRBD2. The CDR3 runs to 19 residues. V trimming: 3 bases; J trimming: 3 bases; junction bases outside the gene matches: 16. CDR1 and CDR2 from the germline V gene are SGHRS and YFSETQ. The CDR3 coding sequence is TGCGCCAGCAGCTCGACAACAGGGAGCACTAGCGGGTACTACAATGAGCAGTTCTTC. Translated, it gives CASSSTTGSTSGYYNEQFF. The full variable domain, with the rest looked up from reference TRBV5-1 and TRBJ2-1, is KAGVTQTPRYLIKTRGQQVTLSCSPISGHRSVSWYQQTPGQGLQFLFEYFSETQRNKGNFPGRFSGRQFSNSRSEMNVSTLELGDSALYLCASSSTTGSTSGYYNEQFFGPGTRLTVL.

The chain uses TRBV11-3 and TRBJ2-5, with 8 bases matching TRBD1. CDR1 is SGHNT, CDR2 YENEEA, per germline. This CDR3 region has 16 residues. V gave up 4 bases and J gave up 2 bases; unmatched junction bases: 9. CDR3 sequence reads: CASSSGQRQGQETQYF. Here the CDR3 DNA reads TGTGCCAGCAGCTCGGGACAAAGACAGGGGCAAGAGACCCAGTACTTC.

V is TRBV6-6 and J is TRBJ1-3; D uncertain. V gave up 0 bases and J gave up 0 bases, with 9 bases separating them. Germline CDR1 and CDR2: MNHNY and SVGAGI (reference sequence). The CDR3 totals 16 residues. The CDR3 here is CASSYSGASSGNTIYF. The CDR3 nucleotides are TGTGCCAGCAGTTACTCGGGCGCCTCCTCTGGAAACACCATATATTTT.

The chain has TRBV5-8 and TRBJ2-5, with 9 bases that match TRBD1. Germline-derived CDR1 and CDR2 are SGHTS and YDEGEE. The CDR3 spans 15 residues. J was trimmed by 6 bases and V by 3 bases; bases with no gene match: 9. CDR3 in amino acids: CASSSTTGGRKTQYF. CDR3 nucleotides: TGTGCCAGCAGCTCTACGACAGGGGGGAGGAAGACCCAGTACTTC.

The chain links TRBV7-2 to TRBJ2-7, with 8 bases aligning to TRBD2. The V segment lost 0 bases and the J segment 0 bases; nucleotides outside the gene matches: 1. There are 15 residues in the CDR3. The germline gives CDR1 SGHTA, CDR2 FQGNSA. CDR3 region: CASSLAGTSSYEQYF. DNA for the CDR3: TGTGCCAGCAGCTTAGCGGGGACTAGCTCCTACGAGCAGTACTTC.

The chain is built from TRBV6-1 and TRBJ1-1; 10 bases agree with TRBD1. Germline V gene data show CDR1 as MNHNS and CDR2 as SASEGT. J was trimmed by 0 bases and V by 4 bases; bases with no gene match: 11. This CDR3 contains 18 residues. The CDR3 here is CASSVMTGTGVMNTEAFF. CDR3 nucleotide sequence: TGTGCCAGCAGTGTAATGACCGGGACAGGGGTGATGAACACTGAAGCTTTCTTT.

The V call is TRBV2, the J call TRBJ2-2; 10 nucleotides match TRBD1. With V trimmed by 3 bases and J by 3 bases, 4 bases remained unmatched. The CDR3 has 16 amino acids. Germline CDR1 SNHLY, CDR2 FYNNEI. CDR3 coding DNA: TGTGCCAGCAGTGATTGGACAGGGGGTGACACCGGGGAGCTGTTTTTT. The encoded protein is CASSDWTGGDTGELFF.

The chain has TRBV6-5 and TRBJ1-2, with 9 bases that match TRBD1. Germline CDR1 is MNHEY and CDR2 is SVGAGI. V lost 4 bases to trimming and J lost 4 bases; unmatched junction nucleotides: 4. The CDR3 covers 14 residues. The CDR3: CASSSGQGFYGYTF. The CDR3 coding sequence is TGTGCCAGCAGTTCGGGACAGGGCTTCTATGGCTACACCTTC.

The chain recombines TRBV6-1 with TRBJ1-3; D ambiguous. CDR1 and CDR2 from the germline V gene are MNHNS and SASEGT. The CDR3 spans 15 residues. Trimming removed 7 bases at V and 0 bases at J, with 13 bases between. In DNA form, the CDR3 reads TGTGCCAGCAACCCGTCGGTCTTCTCTGGAAACACCATATATTTT. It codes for CASNPSVFSGNTIYF.

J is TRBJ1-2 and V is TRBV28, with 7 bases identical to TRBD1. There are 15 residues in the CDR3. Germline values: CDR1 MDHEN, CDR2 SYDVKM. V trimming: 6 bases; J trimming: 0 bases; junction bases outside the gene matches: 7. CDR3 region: CASRPGQTPNYGYTF. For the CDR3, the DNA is TGTGCCAGCAGACCGGGACAGACACCTAACTATGGCTACACCTTC.

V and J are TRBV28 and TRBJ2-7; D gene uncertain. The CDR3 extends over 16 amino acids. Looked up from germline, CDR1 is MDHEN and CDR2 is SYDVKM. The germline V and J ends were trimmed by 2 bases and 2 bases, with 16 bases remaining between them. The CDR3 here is CASSLADSSLPYEQYF. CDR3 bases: TGTGCCAGCAGTTTAGCCGATAGCTCTTTACCCTACGAGCAGTACTTC.

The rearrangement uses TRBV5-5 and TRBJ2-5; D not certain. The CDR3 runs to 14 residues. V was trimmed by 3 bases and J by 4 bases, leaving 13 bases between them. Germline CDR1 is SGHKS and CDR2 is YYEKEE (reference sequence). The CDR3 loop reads CASSSRLLRETQYF. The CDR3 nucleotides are TGTGCCAGCAGCTCCCGACTCTTAAGAGAGACCCAGTACTTC.

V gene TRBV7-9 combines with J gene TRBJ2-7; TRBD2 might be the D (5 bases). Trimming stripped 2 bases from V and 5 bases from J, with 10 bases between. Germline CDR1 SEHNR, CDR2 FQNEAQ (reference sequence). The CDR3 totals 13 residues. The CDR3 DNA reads TGTGCCAGCAGCTTAAGTCGGGGAGACGAGCAGTACTTC. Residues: CASSLSRGDEQYF.

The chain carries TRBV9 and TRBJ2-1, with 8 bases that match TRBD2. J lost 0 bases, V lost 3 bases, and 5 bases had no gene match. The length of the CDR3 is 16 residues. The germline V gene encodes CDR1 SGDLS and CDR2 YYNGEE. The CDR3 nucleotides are TGTGCCAGCAGCGCCTATAGCGGGATCTCCTACAATGAGCAGTTCTTC. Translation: CASSAYSGISYNEQFF.

In DNA, the CDR3 is TGTGCCAGTAGTCCCAGGGGACAGGGAAACATGAACACTGAAGCTTTCTTT. It codes for CASSPRGQGNMNTEAFF. This chain links TRBV19 with TRBJ1-1; 9 bases align to TRBD1. Unmatched junction bases numbered 10, after V lost 5 bases and J lost 0 bases. This CDR3 is 17 amino acids long. The germline V gene has CDR1 LNHDA and CDR2 SQIVND (reference sequence).

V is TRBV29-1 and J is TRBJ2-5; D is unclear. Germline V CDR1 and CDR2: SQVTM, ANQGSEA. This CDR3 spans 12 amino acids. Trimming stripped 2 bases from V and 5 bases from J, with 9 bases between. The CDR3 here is CSVELLDETQYF. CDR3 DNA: TGCAGCGTTGAATTATTAGATGAGACCCAGTACTTC.

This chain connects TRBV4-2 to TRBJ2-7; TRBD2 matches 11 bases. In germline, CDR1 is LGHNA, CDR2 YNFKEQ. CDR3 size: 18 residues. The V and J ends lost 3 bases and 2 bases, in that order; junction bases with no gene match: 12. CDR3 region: CASSQGRASGRQTYEQYF. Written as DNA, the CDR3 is TGTGCCAGCAGCCAGGGCCGAGCTAGCGGGAGGCAAACCTACGAGCAGTACTTC.

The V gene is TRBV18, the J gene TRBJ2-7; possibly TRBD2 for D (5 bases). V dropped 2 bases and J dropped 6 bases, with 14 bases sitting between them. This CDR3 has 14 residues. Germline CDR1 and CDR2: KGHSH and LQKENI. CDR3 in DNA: TGTGCCAGCTCACCAATCCGCGGAGAGGGCGAGCAGTACTTC. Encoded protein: CASSPIRGEGEQYF.

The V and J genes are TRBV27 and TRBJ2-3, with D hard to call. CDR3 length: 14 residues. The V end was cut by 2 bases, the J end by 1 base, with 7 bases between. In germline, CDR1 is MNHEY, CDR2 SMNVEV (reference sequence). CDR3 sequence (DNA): TGTGCCAGCAGTTTACTAGTGGGCACAGATACGCAGTATTTT. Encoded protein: CASSLLVGTDTQYF.